The source of this T cell receptor beta chain is a study of sequential checkpoint blockade in melanoma. The overall study: First-line arms were nivolumab then ipilimumab, or the reverse, randomized 1:1.

Treatment noted: randomized to nivolumab then ipilimumab (arm A) or the reverse (arm B). From thawed PBMCs, live CD3+CD8+ cells negative for CD19 and CD56 were sorted. Germline CDR1 reads SGHDT; CDR2 reads YYEEEE. There are 11 residues in the CDR3. V lost 10 bases to trimming and J lost 6 bases, with 10 bases between them. The sample holds a few counts of this clone. Libraries were prepared by immunoSEQ multiplex PCR; TCRdb keeps only in-frame clonotypes and omits some of them. The sample holds some 40,000 clones, approximately 90% seen once. The sample in question was CD8+ T cells sorted from blood (inferred from file names), obtained from a patient given nivolumab and ipilimumab in sequence. This chain joins TRBV5-6 and TRBJ2-2; perhaps TRBD2 as D (6 bases). This receptor was identified in a human donor with melanoma. CDR3 loop: CASGGSGELFF. The CDR3 nucleotides read TGTGCCTCCGGGGGATCCGGGGAGCTGTTTTTT.